This T cell receptor beta chain was sequenced in a study of PD-L1 blockade in urothelial cancer. Germline CDR1 is KGHSY and CDR2 is FQNENV. CDR3 length equals 14 residues. Deletions cut 3 bases from V and 0 bases from J, with 6 bases between. Described time point: pretreatment peripheral blood. Clones were read by immunoSEQ multiplex PCR, and TCRdb kept only the in-frame ones, dropping some. This repertoire shows about 63,000 clones, 81% found once; its top ten account for 4.5% to 6%. The sequencing used PBMCs, collected around atezolizumab (anti-PD-L1) treatment. The source is a man aged 65-85 years with urothelial cancer. The rearrangement links TRBV16 to TRBJ2-1; D remains unclear. The CDR3 region has the DNA TGTGCCAGCAGCCACCCTCTCTCCTACAATGAGCAGTTCTTC. Its translation is CASSHPLSYNEQFF.